This T cell receptor (beta chain) was found in a study of shared clonotypes between healthy human individuals. The method was immunoSEQ multiplex PCR; TCRdb's version includes in-frame clones alone and lacks a portion of them. Of around 1.5 million clones in the sample, around 98% were seen once. Study-level results: Blood alone was sampled, and tissue repertoires likely differ.

Looked up from germline, CDR1 is SGHVS and CDR2 is FQNEAQ. V lost 5 bases and J 2 bases, leaving 16 bases between the germline ends. The CDR3 length is 15 residues. Points on this clone: No antigen is known for it.

This chain joins TRBV7-8 and TRBJ2-7; D perhaps matches TRBD2 (7 bases). Material: naive CD4+ T cells sorted from blood. As for subset: CD45RA+ positively selected. The receptor's source is a man aged 30-40 years in good health. CDR3 sequence: CASSPRGARAYEQYF. For the CDR3, the DNA is TGTGCCAGCAGCCCTCGGGGGGCTAGAGCCTACGAGCAGTACTTC.